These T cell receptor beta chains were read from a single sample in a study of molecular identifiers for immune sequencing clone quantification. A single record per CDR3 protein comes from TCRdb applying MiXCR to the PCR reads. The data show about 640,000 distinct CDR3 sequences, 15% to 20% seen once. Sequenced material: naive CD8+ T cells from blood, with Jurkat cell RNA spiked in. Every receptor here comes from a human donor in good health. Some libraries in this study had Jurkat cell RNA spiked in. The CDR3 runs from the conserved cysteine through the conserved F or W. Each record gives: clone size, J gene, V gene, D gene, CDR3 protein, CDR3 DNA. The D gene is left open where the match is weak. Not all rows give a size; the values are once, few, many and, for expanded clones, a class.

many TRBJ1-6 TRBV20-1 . CSAREGPSSYNSPLHF TGCAGTGCCAGGGAGGGTCCGAGCTCCTATAATTCACCCCTCCACTTT
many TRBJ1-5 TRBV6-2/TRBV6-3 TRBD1 CASRPRDSFYQPQHF TGTGCCAGCAGGCCGAGGGACAGCTTCTATCAGCCCCAGCATTTT
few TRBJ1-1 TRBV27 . CASSPGTRYTEAFF TGTGCCAGCAGTCCCGGGACCAGATACACTGAAGCTTTCTTT
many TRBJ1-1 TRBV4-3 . CASSQTLVPGVGTEAFF TGCGCCAGCAGCCAAACCCTTGTCCCAGGGGTTGGCACTGAAGCTTTCTTT
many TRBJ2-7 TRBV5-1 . CASSSDSNFGDEQYF TGCGCCAGCAGCTCGGACAGTAACTTTGGTGACGAGCAGTACTTC
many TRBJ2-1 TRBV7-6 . CASSPTDNEQFF TGTGCCAGCAGCCCGACAGACAATGAGCAGTTCTTC
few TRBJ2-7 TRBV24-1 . CATSDPQGGSYEQYF TGTGCCACCAGTGATCCCCAGGGGGGTTCCTACGAGCAGTACTTC
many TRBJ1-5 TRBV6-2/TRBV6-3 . CASGHGNSNQPQHF TGTGCCAGCGGACACGGGAATAGCAATCAGCCCCAGCATTTT
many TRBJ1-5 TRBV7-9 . CASSTNGQPQHF TGTGCCAGCAGTACGAACGGTCAGCCCCAGCATTTT
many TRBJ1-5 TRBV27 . CASSFLGVGQPQHF TGTGCCAGCAGTTTCCTAGGGGTAGGTCAGCCCCAGCATTTT
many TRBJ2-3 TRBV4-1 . CASSHRRDTQYF TGCGCCAGCAGCCACCGTAGGGATACGCAGTATTTT
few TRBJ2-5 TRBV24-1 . CATSDSQGNQETQYF TGTGCCACCAGTGATTCGCAGGGTAACCAAGAGACCCAGTACTTC
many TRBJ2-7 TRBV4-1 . CASSLADRANEQYF TGCGCCAGCAGCCTTGCGGACCGGGCCAACGAGCAGTACTTC
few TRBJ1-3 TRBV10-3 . CAISDLESDFSGNTIYF TGTGCCATCAGTGACCTCGAGTCAGATTTCTCTGGAAACACCATATATTTT
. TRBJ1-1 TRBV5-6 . CASSPARGNTEAFF TGTGCCAGCAGCCCTGCCCGGGGGAACACTGAAGCTTTCTTT
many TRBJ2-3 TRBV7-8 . CASSYPPLTGGYDTQYF TGTGCCAGCAGCTACCCTCCTCTGACAGGAGGGTACGATACGCAGTATTTT
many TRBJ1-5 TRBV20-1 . CSAPLQGENKLYQPQHF TGCAGTGCGCCCTTACAAGGGGAAAATAAGCTTTATCAGCCCCAGCATTTT
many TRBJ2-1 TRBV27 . CASRSYLQVQQFF TGTGCCAGCAGGTCGTACTTACAGGTCCAGCAGTTCTTC
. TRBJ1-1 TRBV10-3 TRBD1 CAISAGDRDWTTEAFF TGTGCCATCAGTGCCGGGGACAGGGATTGGACCACTGAAGCTTTCTTT
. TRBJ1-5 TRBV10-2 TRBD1 CASSDAGQGAGSNQPQHF TGCGCCAGCAGTGACGCGGGACAGGGGGCCGGTAGCAATCAGCCCCAGCATTTT
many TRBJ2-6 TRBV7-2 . CASSLVPQGHGANVLTF TGTGCCAGCAGCTTAGTGCCACAGGGCCATGGGGCCAACGTCCTGACTTTC
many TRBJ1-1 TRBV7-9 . CASSLSLGLAGAEAFF TGTGCCAGCAGCTTATCGCTGGGTCTGGCTGGGGCTGAAGCTTTCTTT
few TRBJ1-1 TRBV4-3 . CASSQGTVNREAFF TGCGCCAGCAGCCAAGGGACGGTCAACAGGGAAGCTTTCTTT
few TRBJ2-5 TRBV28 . CASSIGRYIQETQYF TGTGCCAGCAGTATCGGGCGGTATATCCAAGAGACCCAGTACTTC
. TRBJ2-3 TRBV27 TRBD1 CASSPEGAWGTDTQYF TGTGCCAGCAGTCCAGAGGGGGCCTGGGGCACAGATACGCAGTATTTT
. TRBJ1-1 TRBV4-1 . CASRVMGKENTEAFF TGCGCCAGCAGGGTCATGGGGAAAGAAAACACTGAAGCTTTCTTT
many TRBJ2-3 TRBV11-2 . CASSLYRVFTDTQYF TGTGCCAGCAGCCTCTACAGGGTTTTCACAGATACGCAGTATTTT
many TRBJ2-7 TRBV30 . CAWIPGYNSYEQYF TGTGCCTGGATTCCAGGGTACAACTCCTACGAGCAGTACTTC
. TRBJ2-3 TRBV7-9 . CASRPGGVRDTQYF TGTGCCAGCAGGCCCGGCGGGGTGAGAGATACGCAGTATTTT
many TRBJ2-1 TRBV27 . CASRQSSYNEQFF TGTGCCAGCAGACAGTCCTCCTACAATGAGCAGTTCTTC
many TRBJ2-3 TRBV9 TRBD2 CASSVSGRAIDTQYF TGTGCCAGCAGCGTTAGCGGGAGGGCGATAGATACGCAGTATTTT
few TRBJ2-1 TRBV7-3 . CASSPKGRRSSYNEQFF TGTGCCAGCAGCCCCAAGGGGCGGAGGAGCTCCTACAATGAGCAGTTCTTC
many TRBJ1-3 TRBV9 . CASSVGVSGNTIYF TGTGCCAGCAGCGTAGGGGTCTCTGGAAACACCATATATTTT
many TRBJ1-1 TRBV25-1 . CASKGSTNTEAFF TGTGCCAGCAAAGGCAGTACGAACACTGAAGCTTTCTTT
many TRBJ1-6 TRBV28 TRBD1 CASSLPGTGVRNSPLHF TGTGCCAGCTCCCTCCCGGGGACAGGGGTGCGGAATTCACCCCTCCACTTT
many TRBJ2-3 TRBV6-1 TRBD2 CASSEATSGLTDTQYF TGTGCCAGCAGTGAAGCAACTAGCGGGCTCACAGATACGCAGTATTTT
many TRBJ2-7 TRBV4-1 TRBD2 CASSQVRGGEEQYF TGCGCCAGCAGCCAAGTTCGCGGGGGAGAAGAGCAGTACTTC
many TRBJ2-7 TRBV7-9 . CASSPGQTYTYEQYF TGTGCCAGCAGCCCCGGACAGACATATACCTACGAGCAGTACTTC
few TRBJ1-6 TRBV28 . CASSLVGLGSPLHF TGTGCCAGCAGTTTAGTAGGTTTGGGCTCACCCCTCCACTTT
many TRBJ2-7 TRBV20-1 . CSARARDLSSYEQYF TGCAGTGCTAGAGCCCGGGACCTAAGCTCCTACGAGCAGTACTTC